This TCR beta chain was documented in a study of TIL therapy for anti-PD-1-resistant metastatic lung cancer. About the research overall: Tumors were harvested before any PD-1/PD-L1 blockade. Half of patients were current or former smokers.

Specified time point: pre-treatment sample, taken before nivolumab and TIL therapy. Adults with stage 4 NSCLC were enrolled in a phase I trial. The libraries were made with immunoSEQ v3. Sequencing was performed with immunoSEQ multiplex PCR; in TCRdb, only in-frame clones are kept and a portion is missing. The sample lists around 20,000 clones; about 75% were seen once. This CDR3 contains 18 residues. Sample: blood, taken at baseline. This receptor was obtained from a person between 30 and 80 years old with non-small cell lung cancer. The rearrangement joins TRBV21-1 to TRBJ1-5; the table gives TRBD1 as D, unverified against the DNA. TRBV21-1 constitutes a pseudogene. The CDR3 coding sequence is TGTGCCAGCAGCAAAGCAGGGACAGGGGGATATAGCAATCAGCCCCAGCATTTT. It encodes CASSKAGTGGYSNQPQHF.